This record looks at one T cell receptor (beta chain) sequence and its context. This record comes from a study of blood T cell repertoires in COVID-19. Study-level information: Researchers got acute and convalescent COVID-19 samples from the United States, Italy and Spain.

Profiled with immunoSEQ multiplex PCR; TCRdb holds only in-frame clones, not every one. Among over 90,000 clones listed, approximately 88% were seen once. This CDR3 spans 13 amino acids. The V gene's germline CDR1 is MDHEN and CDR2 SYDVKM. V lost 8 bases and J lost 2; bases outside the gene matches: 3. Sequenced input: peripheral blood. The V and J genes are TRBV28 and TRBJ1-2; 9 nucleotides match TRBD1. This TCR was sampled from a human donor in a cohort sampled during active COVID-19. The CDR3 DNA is TGTGCCAGCTACGACAGGGGGAACTATGGCTACACCTTC. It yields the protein CASYDRGNYGYTF.